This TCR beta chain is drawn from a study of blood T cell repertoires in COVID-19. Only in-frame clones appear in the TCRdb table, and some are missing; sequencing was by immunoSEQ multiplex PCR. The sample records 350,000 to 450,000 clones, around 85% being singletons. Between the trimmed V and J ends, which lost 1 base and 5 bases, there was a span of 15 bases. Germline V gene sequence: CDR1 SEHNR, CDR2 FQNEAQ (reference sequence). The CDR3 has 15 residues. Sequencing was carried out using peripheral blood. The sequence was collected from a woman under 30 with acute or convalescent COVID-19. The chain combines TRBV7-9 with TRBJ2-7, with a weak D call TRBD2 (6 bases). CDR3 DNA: TGTGCCAGCAGCTTAGGGATCAGGGAGGAGGACGAGCAGTACTTC. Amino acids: CASSLGIREEDEQYF.